The 32 T cell receptor beta chains presented below share a single source sample, sequenced in a study of shared clonotypes between healthy human individuals. TCRdb's copy holds only in-frame clones and misses some; the assay was immunoSEQ multiplex PCR. This table holds fewer than 2.5 million clones, roughly 93% found once. Sequenced sample: naive CD4+ T cells from PBMCs. Subset noted: CD45RA+ positively selected. Receptor source: a young man in good health. Some clones in this sample may be carry-over from other donors' samples.

The chain uses TRBV6-5 and TRBJ1-6; D gene ambiguous. The V gene's germline CDR1 is MNHEY and CDR2 SVGAGI. V was clipped by 5 bases and J by 8 bases, with 10 bases between them. The CDR3 extends over 13 amino acids. The CDR3 is CASSPSPDSPLHF. DNA of the CDR3: TGTGCCAGCAGTCCCTCTCCCGATTCACCCCTCCACTTT.

Here the CDR3 reads CASSGRISHEQYF. Written as DNA, the CDR3 is TGTGCCAGCAGTGGGAGGATTAGCCACGAGCAGTACTTC. The V gene is TRBV27, the J gene TRBJ2-7; D might be TRBD2 (6 bases). V shed 5 bases and J shed 5 bases, with 13 bases lying between them. The CDR3 is made up of 13 amino acids. Germline CDR1 reads MNHEY; CDR2 reads SMNVEV (reference sequence).

V and J are TRBV5-6 and TRBJ2-7; TRBD2 matches 14 bases. CDR1 is SGHDT, CDR2 YYEEEE, per germline. J lost 4 bases, V lost 2 bases, and 5 bases had no gene match. This CDR3 is built from 16 residues. The CDR3 reads CASSFRTSGRTYEQYF. The CDR3 DNA is TGTGCCAGCAGCTTTAGGACTAGCGGGAGGACATACGAGCAGTACTTC.

The rearrangement joins TRBV14 to TRBJ1-2; D gene unclear. The germline CDR1 and CDR2 sequences are SGHDN and FVKESK. The CDR3 is 13 residues long. V was trimmed by 2 bases and J by 5 bases, leaving 9 bases between them. CDR3 DNA sequence: TGTGCCAGCAGCCAAAGGCGGACTTATGGCTACACCTTC. Residues: CASSQRRTYGYTF.

The CDR3 reads CASHQGWKGYEQYF. The CDR3 DNA reads TGTGCCAGCCACCAGGGGTGGAAAGGCTACGAGCAGTACTTC. The rearrangement links TRBV28 to TRBJ2-7; TRBD1 might be the D (6 bases). The ends were cut back, 8 bases at V and 3 bases at J, with 17 bases in the middle. The CDR3 length is 14 residues. Per germline, CDR1 MDHEN and CDR2 SYDVKM.

This clone was seen more than once but under ten times. Distinct nucleotide sequences in the sample also encode this CDR3. The V call is TRBV5-1, the J call TRBJ2-2, with D tentatively TRBD1 (5 bases). V dropped 0 bases and J dropped 5 bases, with 5 bases sitting between them. Germline values: CDR1 SGHRS, CDR2 YFSETQ. The CDR3 runs to 13 residues. The CDR3 is CASSLDRTGELFF. The CDR3 DNA reads TGCGCCAGCAGCTTGGACAGGACCGGGGAGCTGTTTTTT.

Of note for this clone: This sample also contains other DNA sequences that code for the same CDR3. CDR3 sequence: CASSIRRGNTEAFF. CDR3 coding DNA: TGTGCCAGTAGTATCAGGAGGGGAAACACTGAAGCTTTCTTT. The chain carries TRBV19 and TRBJ1-1, with a tentative D call TRBD1 (5 bases). Per germline, CDR1 LNHDA and CDR2 SQIVND (reference sequence). Trimming removed 3 bases from V and 2 bases from J, with 10 bases in between. The CDR3 runs to 14 residues.

This chain links TRBV9 with TRBJ1-5; possibly TRBD1 for D (6 bases). Trimming stripped 4 bases from V and 4 bases from J, with 15 bases between. CDR3 length: 15 amino acids. Germline-derived CDR1 and CDR2 are SGDLS and YYNGEE. The CDR3 loop reads CASSPGVDWNQPQHF. The CDR3 DNA is TGTGCCAGCAGCCCAGGGGTAGACTGGAATCAGCCCCAGCATTTT.

As to this clone: Other DNA sequences in the sample encode the same CDR3. The chain links TRBV5-4 to TRBJ1-1; D gene ambiguous. Trimming took off 0 bases at V and 1 base at J, with 7 bases between the two ends. This CDR3 region has 14 residues. Germline V CDR1 and CDR2: SGHNT, YYREEE (reference sequence). The CDR3 coding sequence is TGTGCCAGCAGCTTGGGCCAGCGGAACACTGAAGCTTTCTTT. Protein: CASSLGQRNTEAFF.

V gene TRBV5-1 combines with J gene TRBJ2-3; D unresolved. This CDR3 spans 16 amino acids. Trimming stripped 0 bases from V and 2 bases from J, with 13 bases between. From germline, CDR1 is SGHRS and CDR2 YFSETQ. For the CDR3, the DNA is TGCGCCAGCAGCTTGGGATTTGGTAGATCCACAGATACGCAGTATTTT. Translation gives CASSLGFGRSTDTQYF.

To note about this clone: The junction does not match germline at one end; this may be a read error. The chain has TRBV7-9 and TRBJ2-5, with D possibly being TRBD1 (5 bases). Germline CDR1 SEHNR, CDR2 FQNEAQ (reference sequence). The CDR3 length is 16 residues. CDR3 in amino acids: CASSQDRRAGWETQYF. The CDR3 DNA sequence: TGCGCCAGCAGCCAAGATCGCAGGGCAGGGTGGGAGACCCAGTACTTC.

This clone was counted once. J is TRBJ2-2 and V is TRBV6-6, with TRBD2 matching 11 bases. The CDR3 runs to 12 residues. The germline CDR1 and CDR2 sequences are MNHNY and SVGAGI (reference sequence). The DNA of the CDR3 is TGTTTAGCGGGAGGGCCGGTCGGGGAGCTGTTTTTT. It specifies CLAGGPVGELFF.

The chain joins TRBV5-5 to TRBJ1-1; TRBD1 matches 9 bases. Per germline, CDR1 SGHKS and CDR2 YYEKEE (reference sequence). V shed 3 bases and J 1 base; nucleotides not matched to a gene: 4. This CDR3 spans 15 amino acids. Here the CDR3 reads CASSWGTGTNTEAFF. The CDR3 bases are TGTGCCAGCAGCTGGGGGACAGGGACGAACACTGAAGCTTTCTTT.

The chain employs TRBV6-6 and TRBJ1-2; 8 nucleotides agree with TRBD1. Germline-derived CDR1 and CDR2 are MNHNY and SVGAGI (reference sequence). The CDR3 has 14 amino acids. V was pared by 7 bases and J by 6 bases, with 10 bases of the junction left unmatched. The CDR3 coding sequence is TGTGCCAGCAATGACAGGGGACGAACCCATGGCTACACCTTC. Protein: CASNDRGRTHGYTF.

The rearrangement joins TRBV5-1 to TRBJ2-1; D is tentatively TRBD1 or TRBD2 (5 bases each). Trimming shortened V by 3 bases and J by 12 bases, and 19 bases separated the two germline ends. This CDR3 spans 14 amino acids. From germline, CDR1 is SGHRS and CDR2 YFSETQ. Written as DNA, the CDR3 is TGCGCCAGCAGCTGGGGAACCGGGACCCCAGGGCAGTTCTTC. Residues: CASSWGTGTPGQFF. The full variable domain, rest sourced from reference TRBV5-1 and TRBJ2-1, is KAGVTQTPRYLIKTRGQQVTLSCSPISGHRSVSWYQQTPGQGLQFLFEYFSETQRNKGNFPGRFSGRQFSNSRSEMNVSTLELGDSALYLCASSWGTGTPGQFFGPGTRLTVL.

The chain carries TRBV28 and TRBJ1-2; 10 bases line up with TRBD1. Unmatched junction bases numbered 6, after V lost 2 bases and J lost 0 bases. The germline V gene has CDR1 MDHEN and CDR2 SYDVKM. CDR3 size: 17 residues. The CDR3, as DNA: TGTGCCAGCAGTTTAATGGGACAGGGGTTCTCTAACTATGGCTACACCTTC. Amino acid sequence: CASSLMGQGFSNYGYTF.

This clone came up a few times. This chain uses TRBV7-3 with TRBJ2-3; D possibly corresponds to TRBD2 (6 bases). Germline loops: CDR1 SGHTA, CDR2 FQGTGA. The CDR3 is made up of 15 amino acids. V lost 4 bases to trimming and J lost 6 bases, with 17 bases between them. The CDR3 region has the DNA TGTGCCAGCAGCTCGTCCGGGCTTCGGGGGGATACGCAGTATTTT. It translates to CASSSSGLRGDTQYF. The full variable domain, rest sourced from reference TRBV7-3 and TRBJ2-3, is GAGVSQTPSNKVTEKGKYVELRCDPISGHTALYWYRQSLGQGPEFLIYFQGTGAADDSGLPNDRFFAVRPEGSVSTLKIQRTERGDSAVYLCASSSSGLRGDTQYFGPGTRLTVL.

Comments on this clone: Possible read error: a much larger clone is one base away. The sample holds other DNA sequences that translate to the same CDR3. The rearrangement links TRBV2 to TRBJ1-1; D is perhaps TRBD1 (6 bases). Germline V gene data show CDR1 as SNHLY and CDR2 as FYNNEI. The CDR3 contains 13 residues. Between the trimmed V and J ends, which lost 6 bases and 1 base, there was a span of 9 bases. The CDR3 bases are TGTGCCAGCAGAGTACAGGGGAACACTGAAGCTTTCTTT. It is translated as CASRVQGNTEAFF.

The chain joins TRBV18 to TRBJ1-1; D possibly corresponds to TRBD1 (6 bases). Between the trimmed V and J ends, which lost 6 bases and 5 bases, there was a span of 16 bases. Germline CDR1 and CDR2: KGHSH and LQKENI. The CDR3 is 14 residues long. CDR3 in amino acids: CASSVRGWETEAFF. In nucleotides, the CDR3 is TGTGCCAGCTCGGTAAGGGGGTGGGAGACTGAAGCTTTCTTT. Drawing the rest from reference TRBV18 and TRBJ1-1, the complete variable domain is NAGVMQNPRHLVRRRGQEARLRCSPMKGHSHVYWYRQLPEEGLKFMVYLQKENIIDESGMPKERFSAEFPKEGPSILRIQQVVRGDSAAYFCASSVRGWETEAFFGQGTRLTVV.

The chain carries TRBV9 and TRBJ2-7, with D maybe TRBD1 (5 bases). The CDR3 runs to 14 residues. Germline lookup yields CDR1 SGDLS and CDR2 YYNGEE. Trimming removed 1 base from V and 3 bases from J, with 11 bases in between. CDR3 residues: CASSVSTANYEQYF. In DNA form, the CDR3 reads TGTGCCAGCAGCGTATCGACAGCCAACTACGAGCAGTACTTC.

This chain's CDR3 is CASSLMIRLSGNTIYF. The CDR3 bases are TGTGCCAGCAGCTTAATGATTAGGCTCTCTGGAAACACCATATATTTT. This chain uses TRBV7-3 with TRBJ1-3; D ambiguous. Germline V gives CDR1 SGHTA, CDR2 FQGTGA. V shed 1 base and J shed 0 bases, with 10 bases lying between them. CDR3 length equals 16 residues.

The table lists this clone with a count of one. This rearrangement joins TRBV19 to TRBJ1-5; D unresolved. This CDR3 contains 14 residues. V lost 7 bases and J lost 4, with 14 bases in between. Germline assignment: CDR1 LNHDA and CDR2 SQIVND (reference sequence). The chain's CDR3 is CASTPDGDNQPQHF. The DNA of the CDR3 is TGTGCCAGTACCCCGGACGGGGATAATCAGCCCCAGCATTTT.

V and J are TRBV28 and TRBJ1-5; D may be TRBD1 (5 bases). This CDR3 region has 18 residues. CDR1 and CDR2 (germline): MDHEN, SYDVKM. V was cut by 6 bases and J by 0 bases, with 21 bases left in between. CDR3 sequence: CASSDPGGTTYSNQPQHF. The CDR3 DNA reads TGTGCCAGCAGCGACCCGGGGGGTACCACATATAGCAATCAGCCCCAGCATTTT.

This sequence joins TRBV6-6 and TRBJ1-5; D unresolved. Germline loops: CDR1 MNHNY, CDR2 SVGAGI (reference sequence). With 2 bases removed from V and 5 bases from J, the gap between germline ends came to 4 bases. The CDR3 runs 12 residues. CDR3 DNA sequence: TGTGCCAGCAGTTACCCCTATCAGCCCCAGCATTTT. Its translation: CASSYPYQPQHF.

V is TRBV9 and J is TRBJ2-3, with TRBD1 matching 8 bases. This CDR3 spans 17 amino acids. V gave up 3 bases and J gave up 4 bases; unmatched junction bases: 13. Germline V gene sequence: CDR1 SGDLS, CDR2 YYNGEE. The CDR3 coding sequence is TGTGCCAGCAGCGCGGACCCTCAGGGGGCAGTCGCAGATACGCAGTATTTT. Its translation: CASSADPQGAVADTQYF.

The genes are TRBV30 and TRBJ1-5; no reliable D call. The V gene's germline CDR1 is GTSNPN and CDR2 SVGIG (reference sequence). V lost 4 bases, J lost 6 bases, and 16 bases lay in between. The CDR3 loop spans 14 amino acids. DNA of the CDR3: TGTGCCTGGAAGGGAGAAGGCAGTCGTCAGCCCCAGCATTTT. It encodes CAWKGEGSRQPQHF.

This chain uses TRBV7-2 with TRBJ2-7, with D tentatively TRBD2 (6 bases). The V and J ends lost 1 base and 4 bases respectively, with 11 bases between them. Germline assignment: CDR1 SGHTA and CDR2 FQGNSA. This CDR3 has 14 amino acids. DNA for the CDR3: TGTGCCAGCAGCTTAGGTGGTAGCGGATACGAGCAGTACTTC. Protein sequence: CASSLGGSGYEQYF. Full variable domain (remainder filled in from reference TRBV7-2 and TRBJ2-7): GAGVSQSPSNKVTEKGKDVELRCDPISGHTALYWYRQSLGQGLEFLIYFQGNSAPDKSGLPSDRFSAERTGGSVSTLTIQRTQQEDSAVYLCASSLGGSGYEQYFGPGTRLTVT.

V usage is TRBV10-3 and J usage is TRBJ1-1; D is undetermined. This CDR3 region has 13 residues. The germline V gene has CDR1 ENHRY and CDR2 SYGVKD. V lost 11 bases to trimming and J lost 0 bases, with 13 bases between them. CDR3 residues: CAVDRGLNTEAFF. In DNA, the CDR3 is TGTGCCGTAGACCGAGGGTTGAACACTGAAGCTTTCTTT.

The chain uses TRBV28 and TRBJ2-1; TRBD1 matches 8 bases. Germline V gene lookup returns CDR1 MDHEN and CDR2 SYDVKM. CDR3 length equals 16 residues. J was trimmed by 5 bases and V by 4 bases; bases with no gene match: 10. The CDR3 nucleotides read TGTGCCAGCAGTTCAACGGCAGGGGGCATGGACAATGAGCAGTTCTTC. Translated, it gives CASSSTAGGMDNEQFF.

V gene TRBV18 combines with J gene TRBJ2-3; 8 positions match TRBD1. Germline CDR1 reads KGHSH; CDR2 reads LQKENI. This CDR3 comprises 15 residues. V lost 6 bases to trimming and J lost 5 bases; unmatched junction nucleotides: 10. The CDR3 nucleotides are TGTGCCAGCTCCACCAGGGCAGGGGGCAGAGATACGCAGTATTTT. Amino acid sequence: CASSTRAGGRDTQYF.

The gene calls are TRBV2 and TRBJ1-2; D possibly corresponds to TRBD1 (6 bases). Per germline, CDR1 SNHLY and CDR2 FYNNEI. Deletions cut 6 bases from V and 3 bases from J, with 17 bases between. This CDR3 region has 15 residues. The CDR3 DNA sequence: TGTGCCAGCAGCGTGACAGGAAAGTCCGACTATGGCTACACCTTC. Translation gives CASSVTGKSDYGYTF.

The rearrangement uses TRBV7-3 and TRBJ2-3; TRBD1 matches at 7 bases. CDR3 length: 15 amino acids. In germline, CDR1 is SGHTA, CDR2 FQGTGA. The ends lost 5 bases at V and 2 bases at J; junction bases unmatched: 7. In DNA form, the CDR3 reads TGTGCCAGCAGCGACAGGGCAAGGGCCACAGATACGCAGTATTTT. Amino acid sequence: CASSDRARATDTQYF.